The entry below describes one T cell receptor (beta chain). This entry is derived from a study of blood T cell repertoires in COVID-19. Study-level information: Samples representing acute and convalescent COVID-19 were sourced from the United States, Italy and Spain.

V dropped 2 bases and J dropped 0 bases, with 8 bases sitting between them. The V gene's germline CDR1 is SGHNT and CDR2 YYREEE (reference sequence). The CDR3 runs to 15 residues. In the source study's methods: Amplification of reference gene primers provided the estimated nucleated cell counts. The assay was immunoSEQ multiplex PCR, and TCRdb's table has in-frame clones only and misses some. V, J and clone size reflect that table, while D and trimming were determined from the DNA. The sample lists roughly 120,000 clones; around nine tenths were seen once. The chain couples TRBV5-4 to TRBJ2-2, with D unresolved. This receptor was identified in a man between 35 and 55 years old with acute or convalescent COVID-19. Sequencing input: peripheral blood. DNA for the CDR3: TGTGCCAGCAGCTTACCGAGAGCGAACACCGGGGAGCTGTTTTTT. This encodes CASSLPRANTGELFF.